This TCR beta chain is from a study of T cell responses to AZD1222 COVID-19 vaccine. Study overall: Pooled samples include second doses given at about 4 or 12 weeks.

The count of this clone is one. The antigen is undetermined. Generated by immunoSEQ multiplex PCR, the TCRdb table keeps only in-frame clones and is missing some. The sample carries roughly 140,000 clones, around 95% recorded once. The CDR3 consists of 14 residues. V gave up 0 bases and J gave up 5 bases, with 9 bases separating them. Germline V gene sequence: CDR1 SGHRS, CDR2 YFSETQ. Study-wide results and caveats: When two AZD1222 doses had been given, Spike-specific TCR breadth and depth rose.

Sequenced material: peripheral blood, taken on day 0 of AZD1222 vaccination. This TCR came from an adult in good health. The rearrangement links TRBV5-1 to TRBJ2-1; D unresolved. The CDR3 bases are TGCGCCAGCAGCTTGGTTGTGGGCGACAATGAGCAGTTCTTC. It yields the protein CASSLVVGDNEQFF.